This TCR beta chain derives from a study of Tregs in tolerant kidney transplant recipients. Study-level findings and limits: The most relevant donor-specific Treg TCRbeta repertoire apparently came from expansion with activated donor B cells.

Data came from immunoSEQ multiplex PCR; TCRdb stores just in-frame clones and leaves some out. The sample has fewer than 150,000 clones, about 90% seen once; the top ten hold around 0.6%. Notes on this clone: Antigen specificity is unknown. The junction departs from germline at one end; a sequencing error may be responsible.

Unstimulated Tregs (CD4+CD25+CD127-) and CD4+CD25- non-Tregs were sorted from PBMCs. Sequencing was carried out using CD4+ T cells from blood. This TCR was sampled from a human donor in good health.

The CDR3 region is CASPPYDF. The DNA of the CDR3 is TGTGCCAGCCCACCCTATGATTTC. The chain has TRBV5-6 and TRBJ2-6, with no clear D. Germline CDR1 SGHDT, CDR2 YYEEEE. CDR3 size: 8 residues.